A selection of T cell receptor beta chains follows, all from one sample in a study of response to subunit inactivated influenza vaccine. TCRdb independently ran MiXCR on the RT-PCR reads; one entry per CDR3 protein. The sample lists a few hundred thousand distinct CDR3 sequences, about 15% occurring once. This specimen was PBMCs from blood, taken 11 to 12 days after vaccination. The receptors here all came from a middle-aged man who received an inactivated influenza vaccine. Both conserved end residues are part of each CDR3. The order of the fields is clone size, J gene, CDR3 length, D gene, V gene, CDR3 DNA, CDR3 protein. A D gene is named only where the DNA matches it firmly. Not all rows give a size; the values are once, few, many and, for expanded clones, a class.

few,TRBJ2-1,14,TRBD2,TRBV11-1,TGTGCCAGCAGCTTGCTTGGGACTAACAATGAGCAGTTCTTC,CASSLLGTNNEQFF
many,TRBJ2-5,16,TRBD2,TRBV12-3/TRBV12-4,TGTGCCAGCAGTCACCCCGGGACTAGCGGGGCTGAGACCCAGTACTTC,CASSHPGTSGAETQYF
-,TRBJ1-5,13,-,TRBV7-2,TGTGCCAGCAGCTTAGAGGTGGCCCAGCCCCAGCATTTT,CASSLEVAQPQHF
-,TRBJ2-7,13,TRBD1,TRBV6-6,TGTGCCAGCAGGAACCGGACAGGCGTCGAGCAGTACTTC,CASRNRTGVEQYF
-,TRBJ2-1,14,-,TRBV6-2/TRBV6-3,TGTGCCAGCAGGAAGACAGGGAGGGGAAATGAGCAGTTCTTC,CASRKTGRGNEQFF
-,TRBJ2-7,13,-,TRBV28,TGTGCCAGCAGTCGTTTGCAGGGTCGCGAGCAGTACTTC,CASSRLQGREQYF
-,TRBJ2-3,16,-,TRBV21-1,TGTGCCAGCAGCAAAGTCAATCACGGGGGCACAGATACGCAGTATTTT,CASSKVNHGGTDTQYF
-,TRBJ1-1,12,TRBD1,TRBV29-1,TGCAGCGTCGTACTCTTCCAGGGGGGAGCTTTCTTT,CSVVLFQGGAFF
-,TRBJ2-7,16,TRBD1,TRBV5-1,TGCGCCAGCAGCTTGGCCAGGGGACAGGGTTCTAGCGAGCAGTACTTC,CASSLARGQGSSEQYF
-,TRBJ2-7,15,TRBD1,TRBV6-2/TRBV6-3,TGTGCCAGCAGCCAGGGACAGGATAGCACCTACGAGCAGTACTTC,CASSQGQDSTYEQYF
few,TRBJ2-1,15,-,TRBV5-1,TGCGCCAGCAGCTTGGGTCGCGGTCTCTACAATGAGCAGTTCTTC,CASSLGRGLYNEQFF
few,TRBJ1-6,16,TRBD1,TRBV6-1,TGTGCCAGCAGACGCCAACACGGACAGGGGTCTTCACCCCTCCACTTT,CASRRQHGQGSSPLHF
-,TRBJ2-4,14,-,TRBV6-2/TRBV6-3,TGTGCCAGCACCCTGGCGGGCGGTGGAAACATTCAGTACTTC,CASTLAGGGNIQYF
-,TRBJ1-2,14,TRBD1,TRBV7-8,TGTGCCAGCAGCTCGGACAGGAGCGACTATGGCTACACCTTC,CASSSDRSDYGYTF
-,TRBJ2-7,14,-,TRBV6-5,TGTGCCAGCAGTTTAGGTGTTAGGTCCTACGAGCAGTACTTC,CASSLGVRSYEQYF
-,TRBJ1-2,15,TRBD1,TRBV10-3,TGTGCCATCAGTGAGCTAACAGGGGGGTTATATGGCTACACCTTC,CAISELTGGLYGYTF
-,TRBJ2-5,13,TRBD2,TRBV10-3,TGTGCCATCAGGGGGAGGGGTTTTGAGACCCAGTACTTC,CAIRGRGFETQYF
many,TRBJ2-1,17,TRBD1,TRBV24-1,TGTGCCACCAGTGAGTTTCAGGGGGACAACTCCTACAATGAGCAGTTCTTC,CATSEFQGDNSYNEQFF
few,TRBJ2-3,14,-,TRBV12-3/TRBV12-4,TGTGCCAGCAGCAAGAGGGGGGGCACAGATACGCAGTATTTT,CASSKRGGTDTQYF
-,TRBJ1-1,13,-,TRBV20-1,TGCAGTGCTATTGGGTCAGGGAAGGCTGAAGCTTTCTTT,CSAIGSGKAEAFF
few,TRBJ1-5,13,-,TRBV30,TGTGCCTGGAGTATAGGGGTGGATCAGCCCCAGCATTTT,CAWSIGVDQPQHF
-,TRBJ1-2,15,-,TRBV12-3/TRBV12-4,TGTGCCAGCAGTTTAGATAAGGGAACTCACTATGGCTACACCTTC,CASSLDKGTHYGYTF
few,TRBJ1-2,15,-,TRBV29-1,TGCAGCGTTGCGGGAGGACAGTCGGGTTCCCATGGCTACACCTTC,CSVAGGQSGSHGYTF
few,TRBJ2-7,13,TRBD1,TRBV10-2,TGCGCCACCTACAGGGGAAGGTCCTACGAGCAGTACTTC,CATYRGRSYEQYF
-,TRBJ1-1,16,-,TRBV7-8,TGTGCCAGCAGCCCCCTAAGGGGCGGTGTGAACACTGAAGCTTTCTTT,CASSPLRGGVNTEAFF
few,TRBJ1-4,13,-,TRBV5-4,TGTGCCAGCAGCTTGAGGGGTGATGAAAAACTGTTTTTT,CASSLRGDEKLFF
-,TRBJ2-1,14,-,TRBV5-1,TGCGCCAGCAGCTTGAGCCCAGGGTGGAATGAGCAGTTCTTC,CASSLSPGWNEQFF